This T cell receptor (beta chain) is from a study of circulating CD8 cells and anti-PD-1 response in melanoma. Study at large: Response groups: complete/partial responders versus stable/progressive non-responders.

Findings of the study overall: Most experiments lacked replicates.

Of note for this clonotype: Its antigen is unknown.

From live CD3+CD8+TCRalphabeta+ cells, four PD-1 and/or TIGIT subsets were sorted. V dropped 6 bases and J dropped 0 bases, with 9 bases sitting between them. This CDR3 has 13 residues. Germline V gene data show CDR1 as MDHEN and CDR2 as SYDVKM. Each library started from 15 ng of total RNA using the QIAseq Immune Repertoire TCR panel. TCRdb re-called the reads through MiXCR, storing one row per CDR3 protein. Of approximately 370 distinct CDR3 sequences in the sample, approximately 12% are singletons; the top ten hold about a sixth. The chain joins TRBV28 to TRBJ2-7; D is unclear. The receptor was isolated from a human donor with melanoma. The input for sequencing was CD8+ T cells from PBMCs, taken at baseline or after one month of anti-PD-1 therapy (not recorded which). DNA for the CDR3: TGTGCCAGCAGCTCCGACCCCTCCTACGAGCAGTACTTC. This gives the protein CASSSDPSYEQYF.